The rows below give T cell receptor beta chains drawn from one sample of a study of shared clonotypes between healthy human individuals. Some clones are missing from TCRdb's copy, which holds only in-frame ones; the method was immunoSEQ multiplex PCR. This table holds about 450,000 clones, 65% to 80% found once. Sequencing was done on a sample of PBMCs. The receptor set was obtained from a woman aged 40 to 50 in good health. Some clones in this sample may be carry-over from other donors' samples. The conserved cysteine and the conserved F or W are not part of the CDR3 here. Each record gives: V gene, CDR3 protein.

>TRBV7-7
ASSPGPATGELF
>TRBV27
ASSFQGTGFEAF
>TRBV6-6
ASRDTANTGELF
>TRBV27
ASKKSGTGEGQTGEQY
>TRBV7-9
ASSLVMEGQY
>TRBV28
ASSQGSSALGGYT
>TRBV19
ASCSGTENNEQF
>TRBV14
ASSQALNAGQGRSYEQY
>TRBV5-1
ASSLGPGAEGYT
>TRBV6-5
ASSPRGVNTEAF
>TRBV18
ASSPLEWTMNTEAF
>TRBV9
ASSVGITAEAF
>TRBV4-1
ASSQGGSTTTQY
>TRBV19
ASSISPFGASGAQY
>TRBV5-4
ASSLRPVIGELF
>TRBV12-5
ASGLGQGDTGELF
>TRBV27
ASTEGSRSTEAF
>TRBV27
ASSSPGLAETQY
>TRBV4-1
ASSRGTSGTYEQY
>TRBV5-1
ASSFSTSNEKLF
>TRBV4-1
ASSQEQGSDEQF
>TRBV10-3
AIGPANTGELF
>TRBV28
ASTERGRGYTEAF
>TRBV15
ATSTGLAGFQSYEQY
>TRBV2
ASSQDRGVEEKLF
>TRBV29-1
SVAQGSSTDTQY
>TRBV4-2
ASSQGVYEQY
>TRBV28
ASSPPLGEQY
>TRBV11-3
ASSEGPNKEQY
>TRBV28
ASSPPGRMGPEAF
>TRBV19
ASSGPRDRGSHEQY
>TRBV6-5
ASTTSGRTNEQF
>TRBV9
ASSATWIDGYT
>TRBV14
ASSHAGRGQRTYEQY